These T cell receptor beta chains were read from a single sample in a study of graft-versus-host responses after intestinal transplantation. Here immunoSEQ multiplex PCR was the method, and the copy in TCRdb shows in-frame clones only, minus some. The data contain approximately 19,000 clones, almost 85% of them singletons. The specimen comprised PBMCs, sampled 14 days after transplant. These receptors were obtained from a human patient who received an intestinal transplant, so some T cells may come from the graft donor. CDR3s leave out the opening cysteine and the closing phenylalanine or tryptophan. The order of the fields is V gene, CDR3 protein.

>TRBV4-1
ASSQSHRVQETQY
>TRBV4-2
ASSQVEGPTEAF
>TRBV5-5
ASSLLTDTGELF
>TRBV5-1
ASSLRRTQY
>TRBV19
ASSMALGRSFNYGYT
>TRBV6-1
ASSEGTASDTQY
>TRBV29-1
SVEGEMNTEAF
>TRBV13
ASSLGSYEQY
>TRBV9
ASSVRAGVTDTQY
>TRBV15
ATSTSLDRGYEQY
>TRBV18
ASSLRTGGDYGYT
>TRBV27
ASSFRQSGGPYEQY
>TRBV6-1
ASSEGRRETQY
>TRBV9
ASSVVAGGSNTGELF
>TRBV4-1
ASSRFGSGGTQY
>TRBV9
ASSVTGRAGGIANYGYT
>TRBV2
ASTSLLALQETQY
>TRBV15
ATSGGNRNTGELF
>TRBV9
ASSVDRGEQY
>TRBV7-8
ASSSLGEADTQY
>TRBV5-1
ASSGGHSNQPQH
>TRBV27
ASSFLASPYEQY